Listed here are 28 T cell receptor beta chains from one sample, sequenced in a study of T cell repertoires in cytomegalovirus infection. TCRdb independently ran MiXCR on the reads; one entry per CDR3 protein. The sample lists roughly 720,000 distinct CDR3 sequences, less than 40% seen once, with 2.8% in the top ten. The sequencing sample was made of PBMCs. The receptors derive from a human donor in good health (CMV status not recorded). Some clones in this sample may be carry-over from other donors' samples.

V gene TRBV4-1 combines with J gene TRBJ2-7; D is unclear. The V gene's germline CDR1 is MGHRA and CDR2 YSYEKL. The CDR3 loop spans 16 amino acids. V was shortened by 0 bases and J by 3 bases, with 15 bases between the two germline ends. The CDR3 nucleotides are TGCGCCAGCAGCCAAGACGAATATGAGGCCTTCTACGAGCAGTACTTC. Translating gives CASSQDEYEAFYEQYF.

CDR3 loop: CASSEIPDQPQHF. DNA of the CDR3: TGTGCCAGCAGTGAAATCCCTGATCAGCCCCAGCATTTT. This chain links TRBV2 with TRBJ1-5, with D unresolved. CDR1 is SNHLY, CDR2 FYNNEI, per germline. CDR3 size: 13 residues. Trimming cost V 2 bases and J 5 bases, with 7 bases left between them.

The CDR3 reads CASSSTAGRAYGYTF. Written as DNA, the CDR3 is TGTGCCAGCAGCTCCACTGCCGGAAGGGCCTATGGCTACACCTTC. V usage is TRBV7-9 and J usage is TRBJ1-2; D gene uncertain. Germline-derived CDR1 and CDR2 are SEHNR and FQNEAQ (reference sequence). The CDR3 length is 15 residues. Trimming stripped 4 bases from V and 4 bases from J, with 16 bases between.

This clonotype was counted between two and nine times. The J gene is TRBJ1-1, the V gene TRBV6-1; D might be TRBD1 (6 bases). There are 15 residues in the CDR3. V lost 6 bases and J lost 1, with 15 bases in between. Germline V lookup: CDR1 MNHNS, CDR2 SASEGT. CDR3 DNA sequence: TGTGCCAGCAGCATTCTAGGACAGACGAACACTGAAGCTTTCTTT. Protein sequence: CASSILGQTNTEAFF.

The V call is TRBV27, the J call TRBJ1-4; D uncertain. Germline V gene sequence: CDR1 MNHEY, CDR2 SMNVEV (reference sequence). Trimming pared 6 bases from V and 5 bases from J, leaving 13 bases between. The CDR3 spans 14 residues. CDR3 loop: CASRKETHNEKLFF. CDR3 sequence (DNA): TGTGCCAGCAGAAAAGAGACTCACAATGAAAAACTGTTTTTT.

The rearrangement joins TRBV7-9 to TRBJ2-2, with a weak D call TRBD2 (5 bases). V was pared by 5 bases and J by 8 bases, with 24 bases between. Per germline, CDR1 SEHNR and CDR2 FQNEAQ (reference sequence). This CDR3 is built from 17 residues. The CDR3 coding sequence is TGTGCCAGCAGCCCAGTCGGCGCACTAGTCGGGTTTGGGGAGCTGTTTTTT. Protein product: CASSPVGALVGFGELFF.

This rearrangement joins TRBV27 to TRBJ2-1; 7 bases are shared with TRBD2. J was trimmed by 4 bases and V by 5 bases; bases with no gene match: 14. Germline loops: CDR1 MNHEY, CDR2 SMNVEV (reference sequence). CDR3 length equals 17 residues. The CDR3 loop is CASSPPSSSGEYNEQFF. DNA for the CDR3: TGTGCCAGCAGTCCACCATCATCCAGCGGGGAATACAATGAGCAGTTCTTC.

V and J are TRBV14 and TRBJ2-3, with D maybe TRBD2 (7 bases). The CDR3 sequence is 15 residues long. In germline, CDR1 is SGHDN, CDR2 FVKESK. V lost 1 base and J 9 bases, leaving 17 bases between the germline ends. The CDR3 DNA is TGTGCCAGCAGCCAAGTCGGGGGGCCCCGAGAGACGCAGTATTTT. It codes for CASSQVGGPRETQYF.

This chain links TRBV6-1 with TRBJ2-3; possibly TRBD1 for D (5 bases). This CDR3 comprises 16 residues. Per germline, CDR1 MNHNS and CDR2 SASEGT. V lost 2 bases, J lost 0 bases, and 12 bases lay in between. The CDR3 sequence: CASSELETASTDTQYF. The CDR3 bases are TGTGCCAGCAGTGAACTGGAGACAGCTAGCACAGATACGCAGTATTTT.

V is TRBV7-9 and J is TRBJ2-7, with 7 positions matching TRBD1. Unmatched junction bases numbered 2, after V lost 0 bases and J lost 6 bases. The germline gives CDR1 SEHNR, CDR2 FQNEAQ (reference sequence). The CDR3 loop spans 13 amino acids. The chain's CDR3 is CASSLATGREQYF. CDR3 nucleotides: TGTGCCAGCAGCTTAGCGACAGGGCGCGAGCAGTACTTC. Drawing the rest from reference TRBV7-9 and TRBJ2-7, the complete variable domain is DTGVSQNPRHKITKRGQNVTFRCDPISEHNRLYWYRQTLGQGPEFLTYFQNEAQLEKSRLLSDRFSAERPKGSFSTLEIQRTEQGDSAMYLCASSLATGREQYFGPGTRLTVT.

This chain connects TRBV6-2 or TRBV6-3 to TRBJ1-1; no definite D call. Germline V gene sequence: CDR1 MNHEY, CDR2 SVGEGT. The CDR3 contains 16 residues. V lost 2 bases to trimming and J lost 0 bases, with 13 bases between them. In DNA, the CDR3 is TGTGCCAGCAGTTACAGTACAGTCCCTTTGAACACTGAAGCTTTCTTT. As protein: CASSYSTVPLNTEAFF.

J is TRBJ2-7 and V is TRBV20-1, with D perhaps TRBD1 (6 bases). The V end lost 5 bases, the J end lost 5 bases, and 16 bases lay between the germline ends. The CDR3 extends over 13 amino acids. Germline CDR1 and CDR2: DFQATT and SNEGSKA (reference sequence). DNA of the CDR3: TGCAGTGCTGCCCGCTGGAACAGGGACGAGCAGTACTTC. Translated, it gives CSAARWNRDEQYF.

The J gene is TRBJ2-2, the V gene TRBV19, with D maybe TRBD1 (5 bases). Trimming shortened V by 3 bases and J by 6 bases, and 14 bases separated the two germline ends. CDR3 length: 15 amino acids. The germline CDR1 and CDR2 sequences are LNHDA and SQIVND (reference sequence). The CDR3 nucleotides read TGTGCCAGTAGTATCTCGGCAGGGTTCCCCGGGGAGCTGTTTTTT. Its protein is CASSISAGFPGELFF.

V is TRBV11-2 and J is TRBJ2-7; TRBD2 aligns across 8 bases. Germline loops: CDR1 SGHAT, CDR2 FQNNGV. The CDR3 totals 14 residues. J lost 7 bases, V lost 3 bases, and 8 bases had no gene match. The CDR3 nucleotides are TGTGCCAGCAGCTTCGGACTAGCCGGGGCAGAGCAGTACTTC. Translating it yields CASSFGLAGAEQYF.

This chain uses TRBV6-2 or TRBV6-3 with TRBJ1-5; tentatively, D is TRBD1 (5 bases). CDR1 and CDR2 from the germline V gene are MNHEY and SVGEGT. Trimming pared 5 bases from V and 1 base from J, leaving 15 bases between. There are 16 residues in the CDR3. The CDR3 sequence: CASSDFGAGSNQPQHF. CDR3 DNA: TGTGCCAGCAGTGACTTTGGGGCAGGGAGCAATCAGCCCCAGCATTTT.

This clonotype appeared many times. V is TRBV7-2 and J is TRBJ1-5, with 8 bases that match TRBD1. Germline V gene lookup returns CDR1 SGHTA and CDR2 FQGNSA. The CDR3 contains 14 residues. J lost 5 bases, V lost 3 bases, and 3 bases had no gene match. CDR3 region: CASSFKQGDQPQHF. CDR3 nucleotides: TGTGCCAGCAGCTTTAAACAGGGGGATCAGCCCCAGCATTTT.

CDR3 nucleotide sequence: TGTGCCAGCAGAGTAGCGGGAGAGGCGCAGTATTTT. It translates to CASRVAGEAQYF. The chain has TRBV28 and TRBJ2-3; 9 nucleotides agree with TRBD2. Trimming removed 6 bases from V and 10 bases from J; junction bases left unmatched: 5. The V gene's germline CDR1 is MDHEN and CDR2 SYDVKM. There are 12 residues in the CDR3.

This clonotype was observed a handful of times. The chain recombines TRBV25-1 with TRBJ2-5; 11 bases line up with TRBD2. The CDR3 loop spans 20 amino acids. With 3 bases clipped from V and 0 bases from J, the junction kept 15 bases outside the gene matches. Germline CDR1 is MGHDK and CDR2 is SYGVNS. The CDR3 sequence is CASSDRPRLAGGKDQETQYF. Written as DNA, the CDR3 is TGTGCCAGCAGTGACCGGCCGAGGCTAGCGGGAGGAAAGGACCAAGAGACCCAGTACTTC.

This clonotype was observed a few times. In nucleotides, the CDR3 is TGTGCCAGCAGCTGGATAACTGGGGCGGGCGGGGAGCTGTTTTTT. Translating gives CASSWITGAGGELFF. J is TRBJ2-2 and V is TRBV5-5, with D possibly being TRBD1 or TRBD2 (5 bases each). V was clipped by 3 bases and J by 7 bases, with 16 bases between them. The CDR3 loop spans 15 amino acids. The V gene's germline CDR1 is SGHKS and CDR2 YYEKEE (reference sequence). The full variable domain, completed using reference TRBV5-5 and TRBJ2-2, is DAGVTQSPTHLIKTRGQQVTLRCSPISGHKSVSWYQQVLGQGPQFIFQYYEKEERGRGNFPDRFSARQFPNYSSELNVNALLLGDSALYLCASSWITGAGGELFFGEGSRLTVL.

This clonotype has a handful of counts. The CDR3 protein is CATSREQGANTEAFF. DNA of the CDR3: TGTGCCACCAGCAGAGAACAGGGGGCGAACACTGAAGCTTTCTTT. The chain is built from TRBV15 and TRBJ1-1, with 9 nucleotides matching TRBD1. CDR1 is LNHNV, CDR2 YYDKDF, per germline (reference sequence). The J segment lost 1 base and the V segment lost 0 bases, leaving 0 bases of the junction unmatched. The length of the CDR3 is 15 residues.

The CDR3, as DNA: TGCGCCAGCAGCCAAGATCCTGGTACGGGGAGAGGAATCGGAGCTTTCTTT. Its protein product is CASSQDPGTGRGIGAFF. The chain recombines TRBV4-1 with TRBJ1-1; D is uncertain. This CDR3 contains 17 residues. The germline V gene has CDR1 MGHRA and CDR2 YSYEKL. Trimming took 0 bases from V and 10 from J, leaving 24 bases between them.

Only one count was recorded for this clonotype. No conserved phenylalanine or tryptophan ends this CDR3, so it is likely a read error. Because the CDR3's place on the DNA is in doubt, the DNA is left out and the CDR3 is given as listed by TCRdb. The chain links TRBV7-2 to TRBJ2-7; the table's D call TRBD1 went unverified against the DNA. CDR1 is SGHTA and CDR2 is FQGNSA in the germline V gene. The CDR3 length equals 10 residues, ends included. CDR3 sequence reads: CASSLLPGPL.

This clonotype was seen only once. Just one base apart from a much larger clone, this may be a read error. In DNA, the CDR3 is TGTGCCAGCAGCTTATATGGGGTCACAGATACGCCGTATTTT. Protein sequence: CASSLYGVTDTPYF. V is TRBV7-8 and J is TRBJ2-3; D call uncertain. This CDR3 spans 14 amino acids. CDR1 and CDR2 from the germline V gene are SGHVS and FQNEAQ.

The gene calls are TRBV12-3 or TRBV12-4 and TRBJ1-2; 7 bases map to TRBD1. V gave up 6 bases and J gave up 3 bases; unmatched junction bases: 7. The CDR3 runs to 14 residues. The chain's CDR3 is CASSPGTVYYGYTF. For the CDR3, the DNA is TGTGCCAGCAGCCCCGGGACAGTTTACTATGGCTACACCTTC.

As regards this clonotype: One end of the junction varies from germline; a read error may be responsible. The J gene is TRBJ2-4, the V gene TRBV12-3 or TRBV12-4, with no clear D. There are 15 residues in the CDR3. The CDR3 DNA follows: TGTGCCAGCAGTTTAAACACCTTGGTCAAAACCATTCAGTACTTC. It codes for CASSLNTLVKTIQYF.

The CDR3 nucleotides are TGTGCCAGCAGCGCCTCGACCGCAACTAATGAAAAACTGTTTTTT. Its translation is CASSASTATNEKLFF. The chain carries TRBV9 and TRBJ1-4; D is undetermined. V lost 3 bases, J lost 0 bases, and 9 bases lay in between. The CDR3 extends over 15 amino acids. CDR1 is SGDLS, CDR2 YYNGEE, per germline. Complete variable domain (other parts from reference TRBV9 and TRBJ1-4): DSGVTQTPKHLITATGQRVTLRCSPRSGDLSVYWYQQSLDQGLQFLIQYYNGEERAKGNILERFSAQQFPDLHSELNLSSLELGDSALYFCASSASTATNEKLFFGSGTQLSVL.

CDR3 protein: CASSDQGFTDTQYF. CDR3 nucleotide sequence: TGTGCCAGCAGTGACCAGGGCTTCACAGATACGCAGTATTTT. The genes are TRBV7-8 and TRBJ2-3, with a possible D match to TRBD1 (5 bases). The V and J ends lost 6 bases and 2 bases respectively, with 12 bases between them. Per germline, CDR1 SGHVS and CDR2 FQNEAQ. This CDR3 is built from 14 residues.

There are a few counts of this clonotype. The chain employs TRBV27 and TRBJ1-5; D not certain. The CDR3 spans 13 residues. V was cut by 0 bases and J by 5 bases, with 5 bases left in between. Germline CDR1 and CDR2: MNHEY and SMNVEV (reference sequence). The CDR3: CASSLSAYQPQHF. CDR3 sequence (DNA): TGTGCCAGCAGTTTATCGGCTTATCAGCCCCAGCATTTT.